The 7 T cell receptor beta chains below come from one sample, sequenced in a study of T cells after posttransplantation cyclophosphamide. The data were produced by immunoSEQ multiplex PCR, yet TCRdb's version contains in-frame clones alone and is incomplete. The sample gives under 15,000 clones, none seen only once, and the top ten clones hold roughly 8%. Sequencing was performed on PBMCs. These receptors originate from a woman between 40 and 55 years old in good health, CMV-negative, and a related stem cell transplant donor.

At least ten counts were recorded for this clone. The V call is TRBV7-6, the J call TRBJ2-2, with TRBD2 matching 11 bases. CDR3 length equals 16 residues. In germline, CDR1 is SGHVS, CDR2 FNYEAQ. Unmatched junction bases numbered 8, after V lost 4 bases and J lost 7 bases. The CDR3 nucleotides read TGTGCCAGCAGCTCTAATAGCGGGAGGGCCAGCGGGGAGCTGTTTTTT. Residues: CASSSNSGRASGELFF.

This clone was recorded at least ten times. The CDR3 loop reads CASSPSGLAVTRGYQETQYF. CDR3 sequence (DNA): TGCGCCAGCAGCCCGTCAGGACTAGCGGTAACCCGGGGATACCAAGAGACCCAGTACTTC. The chain couples TRBV4-1 to TRBJ2-5, with 10 bases that match TRBD2. The CDR3 spans 20 residues. With V trimmed by 4 bases and J by 0 bases, 17 bases remained unmatched. The germline gives CDR1 MGHRA, CDR2 YSYEKL.

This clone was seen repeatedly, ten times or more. As DNA, the CDR3 is TGTGCCAGCAGTTTACCCATGTATGCGTCCTCTGGAAACACCATATATTTT. Amino acids: CASSLPMYASSGNTIYF. The chain combines TRBV28 with TRBJ1-3, with unresolved D. CDR1 MDHEN and CDR2 SYDVKM come from the germline V gene. Trimming took off 2 bases at V and 0 bases at J, with 14 bases between the two ends. This CDR3 is built from 17 residues. The full variable domain, rest sourced from reference TRBV28 and TRBJ1-3, is DVKVTQSSRYLVKRTGEKVFLECVQDMDHENMFWYRQDPGLGLRLIYFSYDVKMKEKGDIPEGYSVSREKKERFSLILESASTNQTSMYLCASSLPMYASSGNTIYFGEGSWLTVV.

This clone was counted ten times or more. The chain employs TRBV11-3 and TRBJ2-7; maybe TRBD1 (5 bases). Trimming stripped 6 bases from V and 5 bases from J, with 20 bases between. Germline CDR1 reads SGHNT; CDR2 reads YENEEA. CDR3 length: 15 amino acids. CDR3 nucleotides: TGTGCCAGCAGTTCGAAGACAGTCACTATCCACGAGCAGTACTTC. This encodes CASSSKTVTIHEQYF.

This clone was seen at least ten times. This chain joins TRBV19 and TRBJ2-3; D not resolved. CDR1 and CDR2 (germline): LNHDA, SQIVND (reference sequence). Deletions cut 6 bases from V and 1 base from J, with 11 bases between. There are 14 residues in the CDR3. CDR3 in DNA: TGTGCCAGTAGGGTCAGAGGTGGCACAGATACGCAGTATTTT. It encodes CASRVRGGTDTQYF.

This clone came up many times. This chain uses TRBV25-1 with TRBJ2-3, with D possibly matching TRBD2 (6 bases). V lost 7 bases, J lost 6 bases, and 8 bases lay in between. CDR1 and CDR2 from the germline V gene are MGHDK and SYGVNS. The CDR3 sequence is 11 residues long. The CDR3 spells CASTRGDTQYF. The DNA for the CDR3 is TGTGCCAGCACTCGGGGGGATACGCAGTATTTT.

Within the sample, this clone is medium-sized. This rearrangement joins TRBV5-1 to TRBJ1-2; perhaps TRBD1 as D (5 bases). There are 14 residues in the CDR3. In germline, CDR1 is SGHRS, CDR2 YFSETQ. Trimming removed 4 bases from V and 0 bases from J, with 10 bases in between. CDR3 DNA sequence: TGCGCCAGCAGCCGGGGGGGAACTAACTATGGCTACACCTTC. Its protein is CASSRGGTNYGYTF.